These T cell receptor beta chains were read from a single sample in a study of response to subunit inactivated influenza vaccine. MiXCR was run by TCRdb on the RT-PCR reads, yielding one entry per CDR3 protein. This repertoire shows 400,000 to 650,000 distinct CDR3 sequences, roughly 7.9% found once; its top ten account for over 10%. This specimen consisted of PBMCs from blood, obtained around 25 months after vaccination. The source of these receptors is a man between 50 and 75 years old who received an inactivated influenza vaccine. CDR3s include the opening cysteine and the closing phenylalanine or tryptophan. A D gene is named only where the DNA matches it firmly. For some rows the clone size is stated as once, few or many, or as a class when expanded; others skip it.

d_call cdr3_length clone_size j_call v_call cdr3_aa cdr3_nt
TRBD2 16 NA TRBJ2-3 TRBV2 CASSDGQAGGSDTQYF TGTGCCAGCAGTGACGGTCAAGCGGGAGGATCAGATACGCAGTATTTT
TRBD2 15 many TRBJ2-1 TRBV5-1 CASQEAGGSYNEQFF TGCGCCAGCCAAGAGGCGGGAGGTTCCTACAATGAGCAGTTCTTC
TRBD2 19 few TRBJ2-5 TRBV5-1 CASSLAEASGGSIQETQYF TGCGCCAGCAGCTTGGCCGAAGCTAGCGGGGGGTCCATCCAAGAGACCCAGTACTTC
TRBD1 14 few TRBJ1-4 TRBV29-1 CSVYQGATNEKLFF TGCAGCGTTTATCAGGGGGCAACTAATGAAAAACTGTTTTTT
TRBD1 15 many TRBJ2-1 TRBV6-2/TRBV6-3 CASKERQGTYNEQFF TGTGCCAGCAAAGAAAGACAGGGAACCTACAATGAGCAGTTCTTC
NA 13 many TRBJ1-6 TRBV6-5 CASSSRAYSPLHF TGTGCCAGCAGTTCCCGGGCATATTCACCCCTCCACTTT
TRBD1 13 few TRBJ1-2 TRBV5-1 CASSLTDREGYTF TGCGCCAGCAGCTTGACTGACAGGGAAGGCTACACCTTC
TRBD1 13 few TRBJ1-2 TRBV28 CASRPQGADGYTF TGTGCCAGCAGACCACAGGGGGCCGATGGCTACACCTTC
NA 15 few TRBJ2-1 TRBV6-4 CASSRDPANYNEQFF TGTGCCAGCAGCCGGGACCCCGCCAATTACAATGAGCAGTTCTTC
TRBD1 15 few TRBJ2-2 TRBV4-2 CASSQADRDTGELFF TGTGCCAGCAGCCAAGCGGACAGGGACACCGGGGAGCTGTTTTTT
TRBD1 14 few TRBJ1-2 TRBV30 CAWSSTGANYGYTF TGTGCCTGGAGCTCGACAGGGGCAAACTATGGCTACACCTTC
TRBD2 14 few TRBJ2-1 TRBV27 CASSPGTSGRGWFF TGTGCCAGCAGTCCCGGGACTAGCGGGAGGGGGTGGTTCTTC
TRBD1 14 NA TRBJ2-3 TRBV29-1 CSVEKGQGADTQYF TGCAGCGTTGAAAAGGGACAGGGGGCAGATACGCAGTATTTT
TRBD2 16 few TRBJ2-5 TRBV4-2 CASSQVVSGAGETQYF TGTGCCAGCAGCCAAGTGGTAAGCGGGGCCGGAGAGACCCAGTACTTC
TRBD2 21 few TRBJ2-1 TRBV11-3 CASSSYPQREAPVNPYNEQFF TGTGCCAGCAGCTCGTACCCCCAGCGGGAGGCTCCGGTTAACCCATACAATGAGCAGTTCTTC
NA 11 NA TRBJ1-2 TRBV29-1 CSVGADGGYTF TGCAGCGTTGGGGCCGATGGGGGCTACACCTTC
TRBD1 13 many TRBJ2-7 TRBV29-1 CSVGPRGLNEQYF TGCAGCGTGGGCCCCAGGGGGCTCAACGAGCAGTACTTC
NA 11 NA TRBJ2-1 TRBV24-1 CATQVANEQFF TGTGCCACCCAGGTTGCTAATGAGCAGTTCTTC
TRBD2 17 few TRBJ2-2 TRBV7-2 CASSFILAGGPSGELFF TGTGCCAGCAGTTTTATTCTAGCGGGAGGGCCATCCGGGGAGCTGTTTTTT